A single TCR beta chain is shown here with its context. Its antigen is unidentified. These data originate in a study of T cell responses to AZD1222 COVID-19 vaccine. General observations from the study: Clonal diversity may have been underestimated, and the donors were mostly white British, with more females than males.

The J segment lost 7 bases and the V segment lost 4 bases, leaving 7 bases of the junction unmatched. CDR1 and CDR2 (germline): SGHAT, FQNNGV. The CDR3 totals 14 residues. Profiled with immunoSEQ multiplex PCR; TCRdb holds only in-frame clones, not every one. The sample records roughly 65,000 clones, over 60% being singletons. This chain links TRBV11-2 with TRBJ2-1; TRBD2 matches 7 bases. The source was peripheral blood, collected on day 0 of AZD1222 vaccination. This receptor was identified in an adult in good health. CDR3 region: CASSSSGVYNEQFF. DNA for the CDR3: TGTGCCAGCAGCTCAAGCGGGGTTTATAATGAGCAGTTCTTC.